Each of the 27 T cell receptor beta chains below was sequenced from the same sample in a study of blood T cell repertoires in COVID-19. Profiled with immunoSEQ multiplex PCR; TCRdb holds only in-frame clones, not every one. In the table there are 150,000 to 200,000 clones, roughly 87% of which are singletons. The sample was PBMCs or T cells enriched from blood (not recorded which). The receptors were gathered from a woman in her forties with acute COVID-19.

This sequence joins TRBV27 and TRBJ1-5, with TRBD1 as a possible D gene (6 bases). Germline-derived CDR1 and CDR2 are MNHEY and SMNVEV (reference sequence). V lost 2 bases and J lost 0, with 14 bases in between. This CDR3 has 17 residues. CDR3 sequence reads: CASSLTKTGDSNQPQHF. The CDR3 coding sequence is TGTGCCAGCAGTTTAACCAAGACAGGAGATAGCAATCAGCCCCAGCATTTT.

The J gene is TRBJ1-5, the V gene TRBV28; 8 bases line up with TRBD1. Germline CDR1 is MDHEN and CDR2 is SYDVKM. The CDR3 is 15 amino acids. V shed 6 bases, J shed 5 bases, and the junction held 9 bases outside the gene matches. CDR3 in amino acids: CASSTRGTGHQPQHF. The CDR3 DNA reads TGTGCCAGCAGCACTCGAGGGACAGGTCATCAGCCCCAGCATTTT.

This chain connects TRBV9 to TRBJ2-3, with D possibly TRBD2 on 6 matching bases. Germline V gives CDR1 SGDLS, CDR2 YYNGEE. V was cut by 0 bases and J by 4 bases, with 15 bases left in between. This CDR3 contains 16 residues. The CDR3 DNA reads as TGTGCCAGCAGCGTAGGGCTTGGCGGGGTAGCAGATACGCAGTATTTT. This encodes CASSVGLGGVADTQYF.

This sequence joins TRBV3-1 (or the pseudogene TRBV3-2) and TRBJ1-2, with D hard to call. The CDR3 runs to 15 residues. From germline, CDR1 is LGHDT and CDR2 YNNKEL (reference sequence). Trimming pared 0 bases from V and 2 bases from J, leaving 10 bases between. The CDR3 sequence is CASSQDRRGNYGYTF. For the CDR3, the DNA is TGTGCCAGCAGCCAAGATAGGCGAGGAAACTATGGCTACACCTTC.

The chain carries TRBV7-2 and TRBJ2-7, with TRBD1 matching 9 bases. V gave up 2 bases and J gave up 8 bases; unmatched junction bases: 7. This CDR3 has 14 amino acids. Germline V gene lookup returns CDR1 SGHTA and CDR2 FQGNSA. CDR3 sequence reads: CASSLLGQGVKQYF. CDR3 coding DNA: TGTGCCAGCAGCTTATTGGGACAGGGTGTAAAGCAGTACTTC.

The rearrangement uses TRBV9 and TRBJ2-5; TRBD2 agrees at 8 bases. CDR3 length equals 15 residues. The V and J ends lost 1 base and 0 bases, in that order; junction bases with no gene match: 2. Germline values: CDR1 SGDLS, CDR2 YYNGEE. The CDR3 region has the DNA TGTGCCAGCAGCGTATCCGGGGGGGACCAAGAGACCCAGTACTTC. Residues: CASSVSGGDQETQYF.

The chain combines TRBV19 with TRBJ2-7; 10 bases fit TRBD1. The CDR3 spans 15 residues. CDR1 is LNHDA, CDR2 SQIVND, per germline (reference sequence). The J segment lost 2 bases and the V segment lost 3 bases, leaving 4 bases of the junction unmatched. The CDR3 here is CASSMGTGVAYEQYF. CDR3 DNA: TGTGCCAGTAGTATGGGGACAGGGGTTGCCTACGAGCAGTACTTC.

In its sample, this clone was seen a few times. The chain joins TRBV5-1 to TRBJ2-2, with 9 bases identical to TRBD2. The germline CDR1 and CDR2 sequences are SGHRS and YFSETQ. The J segment lost 2 bases and the V segment lost 6 bases, leaving 5 bases of the junction unmatched. This CDR3 has 15 residues. The CDR3 nucleotides read TGCGCCAGCACCGGGACTAGCACCAACACCGGGGAGCTGTTTTTT. Its protein product is CASTGTSTNTGELFF.

This chain joins TRBV2 and TRBJ2-5; 9 bases match TRBD2. CDR3 size: 18 residues. From germline, CDR1 is SNHLY and CDR2 FYNNEI. The V gene end was trimmed by 4 bases and the J gene end by 5 bases; junction bases not matched to a gene: 17. The CDR3 coding sequence is TGTGCCAGCAGTGCTCTTAAGGGTAGCGGGGGACTATTGGAGACCCAGTACTTC. As protein: CASSALKGSGGLLETQYF.

This chain connects TRBV10-3 to TRBJ2-7; a weak D match, TRBD1 (5 bases). CDR1 is ENHRY and CDR2 is SYGVKD in the germline V gene. Trimming removed 6 bases from V and 6 bases from J, with 12 bases in between. This CDR3 contains 12 residues. The CDR3 region is CAIRGPSPEQYF. In nucleotides, the CDR3 is TGTGCCATCAGGGGGCCCTCCCCCGAGCAGTACTTC.

The chain carries TRBV28 and TRBJ1-4; unclear D gene. CDR1 is MDHEN, CDR2 SYDVKM, per germline. The ends were cut back, 5 bases at V and 5 bases at J, with 9 bases in the middle. This CDR3 spans 13 amino acids. CDR3 region: CASSLRSNEKLFF. Here the CDR3 DNA reads TGTGCCAGCAGTCTCAGGTCGAATGAAAAACTGTTTTTT.

CDR3 in amino acids: CSVEDQGTGDGYTF. As DNA, the CDR3 is TGCAGCGTTGAAGATCAGGGGACAGGGGATGGCTACACCTTC. This chain joins TRBV29-1 and TRBJ1-2; TRBD1 matches 10 bases. Germline CDR1 SQVTM, CDR2 ANQGSEA. J gave up 6 bases and V 0 bases, and 4 bases lay outside the gene matches. This CDR3 contains 14 residues.

A few counts support this clone. The chain links TRBV12-5 to TRBJ1-5; 7 nucleotides agree with TRBD1. The germline V gene has CDR1 LGHNT and CDR2 FRNRAP. The length of the CDR3 is 15 residues. Trimming cost V 5 bases and J 1 base; bases outside gene matches: 5. CDR3 region: CASGATGRSNQPQHF. CDR3 in DNA: TGTGCTAGTGGTGCGACAGGGCGCAGCAATCAGCCCCAGCATTTT.

J is TRBJ1-2 and V is TRBV29-1, with TRBD1 identical over 12 bases. CDR3 size: 15 residues. Germline V lookup: CDR1 SQVTM, CDR2 ANQGSEA. The junction had 14 bases not matched to a gene; V was cut back by 6 bases and J by 9 bases. The CDR3 region has the DNA TGCAGCGTCGGACTGGGGGACAGGGGGCGGCGCCGCTACACCTTC. Translating gives CSVGLGDRGRRRYTF.

This clone was seen a single time. The chain employs TRBV7-2 and TRBJ1-2; the D gene is possibly TRBD1 (5 bases). This CDR3 spans 14 amino acids. Germline CDR1 SGHTA, CDR2 FQGNSA. V was pared by 5 bases and J by 5 bases, with 15 bases between. DNA for the CDR3: TGTGCCAGCAGCACCACGGGGGGAAGGTATGGCTACACCTTC. Its translation: CASSTTGGRYGYTF.

V and J are TRBV20-1 and TRBJ2-1, with 9 nucleotides matching TRBD2. V lost 3 bases to trimming and J lost 3 bases; unmatched junction nucleotides: 9. Germline V lookup: CDR1 DFQATT, CDR2 SNEGSKA (reference sequence). The CDR3 totals 16 residues. CDR3 amino acids: CSASGPSGEYYNEQFF. CDR3 sequence (DNA): TGCAGTGCTAGTGGCCCTAGCGGGGAATACTACAATGAGCAGTTCTTC.

The chain is built from TRBV19 and TRBJ2-2, with a weak D call TRBD2 (5 bases). CDR3 size: 14 residues. CDR1 and CDR2 (germline): LNHDA, SQIVND (reference sequence). V was shortened by 7 bases and J by 0 bases, with 9 bases between the two germline ends. CDR3 nucleotide sequence: TGTGCCAGTAAGGAGCGGCCGAACACCGGGGAGCTGTTTTTT. Translated, it gives CASKERPNTGELFF. Supplemented by reference TRBV19 and TRBJ2-2, the full variable domain reads DGGITQSPKYLFRKEGQNVTLSCEQNLNHDAMYWYRQDPGQGLRLIYYSQIVNDFQKGDIAEGYSVSREKKESFPLTVTSAQKNPTAFYLCASKERPNTGELFFGEGSRLTVL.

This clone turned up a few times. The chain has TRBV14 and TRBJ1-2; unclear D gene. Germline V gene sequence: CDR1 SGHDN, CDR2 FVKESK. This CDR3 region has 14 residues. V lost 3 bases and J lost 8, with 16 bases in between. CDR3 nucleotides: TGTGCCAGCAGCCAGACGGACGGGGTATGGGGCTACACCTTC. Protein: CASSQTDGVWGYTF.

The V call is TRBV5-1, the J call TRBJ1-2, with 7 positions matching TRBD1. Germline-derived CDR1 and CDR2 are SGHRS and YFSETQ. V lost 2 bases to trimming and J lost 5 bases; unmatched junction nucleotides: 15. The CDR3 has 17 residues. In DNA, the CDR3 is TGCGCCAGCAGCTTCATAACGAGGGGACAGCCCCCTTATGGCTACACCTTC. Protein: CASSFITRGQPPYGYTF.

This clone was seen a few times. The rearrangement uses TRBV18 and TRBJ2-3, with 9 bases aligning to TRBD2. V was clipped by 3 bases and J by 5 bases; unmatched bases: 15. The V gene's germline CDR1 is KGHSH and CDR2 LQKENI. This CDR3 spans 18 amino acids. CDR3 coding DNA: TGTGCCAGCTCACCTAAGGCGGGGGGGCCTATCGGGCAAGATACGCAGTATTTT. Protein sequence: CASSPKAGGPIGQDTQYF.

This rearrangement joins TRBV6-4 to TRBJ2-1; possibly TRBD2 for D (6 bases). Germline lookup yields CDR1 MRHNA and CDR2 SNTAGT. This CDR3 has 11 residues. The germline V and J ends were trimmed by 3 bases and 15 bases, with 12 bases remaining between them. The CDR3 here is CASSEGGPVFF. CDR3 sequence (DNA): TGTGCCAGCAGTGAGGGGGGTCCGGTGTTCTTC.

The chain recombines TRBV7-9 with TRBJ2-4, with 7 bases lining up with TRBD1. The V gene end was trimmed by 1 base and the J gene end by 7 bases; junction bases not matched to a gene: 4. The germline CDR1 and CDR2 sequences are SEHNR and FQNEAQ (reference sequence). The CDR3 extends over 14 amino acids. DNA of the CDR3: TGTGCCAGCAGCTTAGGGGGCAGGGGGAACATTCAGTACTTC. Translating it yields CASSLGGRGNIQYF. Supplemented by reference TRBV7-9 and TRBJ2-4, the full variable domain reads DTGVSQNPRHKITKRGQNVTFRCDPISEHNRLYWYRQTLGQGPEFLTYFQNEAQLEKSRLLSDRFSAERPKGSFSTLEIQRTEQGDSAMYLCASSLGGRGNIQYFGAGTRLSVL.

This chain uses TRBV2 with TRBJ1-5, with 8 bases lining up with TRBD1. In germline, CDR1 is SNHLY, CDR2 FYNNEI. The V and J ends lost 6 bases and 3 bases, in that order; junction bases with no gene match: 7. The CDR3 runs 15 residues. As DNA, the CDR3 is TGTGCCAGCAGGCCCCAGGGGGCTTCCAATCAGCCCCAGCATTTT. As protein: CASRPQGASNQPQHF. The full variable domain, completed using reference TRBV2 and TRBJ1-5, is EPEVTQTPSHQVTQMGQEVILRCVPISNHLYFYWYRQILGQKVEFLVSFYNNEISEKSEIFDDQFSVERPDGSNFTLKIRSTKLEDSAMYFCASRPQGASNQPQHFGDGTRLSIL.

This rearrangement joins TRBV6-2 or TRBV6-3 to TRBJ2-7; unclear D gene. In germline, CDR1 is MNHEY, CDR2 SVGEGT. This CDR3 region has 12 residues. V was trimmed by 0 bases and J by 3 bases, leaving 3 bases between them. The CDR3 DNA reads as TGTGCCAGCAGTTACTCCCACTACGAGCAGTACTTC. Its protein product is CASSYSHYEQYF.

This chain joins TRBV9 and TRBJ2-2; possible D gene TRBD2, 5 bases. Germline V gene sequence: CDR1 SGDLS, CDR2 YYNGEE. The V end lost 0 bases, the J end lost 2 bases, and 8 bases lay between the germline ends. This CDR3 has 15 amino acids. The chain's CDR3 is CASSVGGVNTGELFF. CDR3 bases: TGTGCCAGCAGCGTAGGGGGAGTAAACACCGGGGAGCTGTTTTTT.

The chain links TRBV5-1 to TRBJ2-2; maybe TRBD2 (6 bases). This CDR3 has 14 amino acids. The V and J ends lost 2 bases and 4 bases respectively, with 9 bases between them. Per the germline V gene, CDR1 is SGHRS and CDR2 is YFSETQ. In nucleotides, the CDR3 is TGCGCCAGCAGCTTCAGGGAGGCCACCGGGGAGCTGTTTTTT. Amino acid sequence: CASSFREATGELFF.

The rearrangement uses TRBV4-3 and TRBJ2-4, with 7 bases matching TRBD1. With V trimmed by 4 bases and J by 8 bases, 5 bases remained unmatched. The germline V gene has CDR1 LGHNA and CDR2 YSLEER. This CDR3 region has 13 residues. Here the CDR3 reads CASSPSQGDIQYF. The CDR3 DNA reads as TGCGCCAGCAGCCCGTCCCAGGGGGACATTCAGTACTTC.